The rows below give T cell receptor beta chains drawn from one sample of a study of T cell repertoires in cytomegalovirus infection. TCRdb fed the reads into MiXCR, producing one record per CDR3 protein. The data contain some 240,000 distinct CDR3 sequences, about 18% of them seen just once; the ten biggest clones take up less than 60%. Sequenced sample: CD8+ T cells from PBMCs. Receptor source: a human donor in good health (CMV status not recorded). Some clones in this sample may be carry-over from other donors' samples. Both conserved end residues are part of each CDR3. A D gene is named only where the DNA matches it firmly. Some rows have no size entry. The others give once, few or many, or a class for an expanded clone.

v_call	clone_size	d_call	j_call	cdr3_nt	cdr3_aa
TRBV6-5	-	-	TRBJ1-2	TGTGCCAGCAGTTACGGCTCGGATAACTATGGCTACACCTTC	CASSYGSDNYGYTF
TRBV7-2	many	TRBD2	TRBJ2-5	TGTGCCAGCAGCCACGGGGGGGGGGATTGGGAGACCCAGTACTTC	CASSHGGGDWETQYF
TRBV13	-	-	TRBJ2-3	TGTGCCAGCAGCGGGGGGGCTAGGGATACGCAGTATTTT	CASSGGARDTQYF
TRBV4-2	-	-	TRBJ2-7	TGTGCCAGCAGCCATGGCCAGCAGGGGCACTCCTACGAGCAGTACTTC	CASSHGQQGHSYEQYF
TRBV7-8	many	TRBD1	TRBJ2-1	TGTGCCAGCAGCTTTGGACAGGTGGAGCAGTTCTTC	CASSFGQVEQFF
TRBV5-6	-	-	TRBJ1-2	TGTGCCAGCAGTGAATTGAACTATGGCTACACCTTC	CASSELNYGYTF
TRBV4-1	many	-	TRBJ1-5	TGCGCCAGCAGCCCTGGCTCTTGGGGTCAGCCCCAGCATTTT	CASSPGSWGQPQHF
TRBV7-6	many	-	TRBJ2-1	TGTGCCAGCAGCTTAGATTTCTTGAGGAACAATGAGCAGTTCTTC	CASSLDFLRNNEQFF
TRBV7-6	few	-	TRBJ2-1	TGTGCCAGCAGCTTAGACGGGACAAACTACAATGAGCAGTTCTTC	CASSLDGTNYNEQFF
TRBV6-2/TRBV6-3	-	TRBD1	TRBJ1-2	TGTGCCAGCAGTTACCCGGGACAGGGGCCGAATAACTATGGCTACACCTTC	CASSYPGQGPNNYGYTF
TRBV28	few	-	TRBJ2-5	TGTGCCAGCAGTTTACCCCGCGGGGCCGAGTACCAAGAGACCCAGTACTTC	CASSLPRGAEYQETQYF
TRBV12-3/TRBV12-4	-	TRBD2	TRBJ2-7	TGTGCCAGCAGTTACGGCCTAGCGGGGGCCTACGAGCAGTACTTC	CASSYGLAGAYEQYF
TRBV24-1	-	-	TRBJ2-3	TGTGCCACCAGTGAAGGGATCGGCGGGAAGGCCGGAACAGATACGCAGTATTTT	CATSEGIGGKAGTDTQYF
TRBV19	-	TRBD1	TRBJ2-7	TGTGCCAGCGCCGGGACAGGGTCCTACGAGCAGTACTTC	CASAGTGSYEQYF